The sequence of this TCR beta chain was determined in a study of OX40 agonist ivuxolimab in advanced cancers. Background on the study: Ivuxolimab, which patients received intravenously every 2 weeks, was dosed at 0.01 to 10 mg/kg. Dose-escalation subjects each had hepatocellular carcinoma, melanoma, renal cell or head and neck cancer.

For this clone: What it recognizes is unknown.

Some clones are missing from TCRdb's copy, which holds only in-frame ones; the method was immunoSEQ multiplex PCR. The sample shows more than 70,000 clones, 89% of them seen only once. Study-wide results and caveats: Clones of CD4+ and CD8+ blood T cells grew by week 6 at doses of 0.1 to 3.0 mg/kg. Not determined was the antigen specificity of the expanded peripheral T cells.

Deletions cut 7 bases from V and 3 bases from J, with 13 bases between. From germline, CDR1 is LNHDA and CDR2 SQIVND (reference sequence). The CDR3 length is 13 residues. The receptor's source is an adult with an advanced solid tumor such as melanoma, head and neck, liver or kidney cancer. V gene TRBV19 combines with J gene TRBJ2-7; TRBD2 might be the D (5 bases). This sample comprised CD4+ or CD8+ T cells sorted from blood, obtained in a trial of the OX40 agonist ivuxolimab. The CDR3 DNA reads as TGTGCCAGTAATCGAGGGTGGGTCTACGAGCAGTACTTC. Encoded protein: CASNRGWVYEQYF.